This TCR beta chain emerged from a study of CD8 T cell repertoires and HIV-1 epitope variants. Study as a whole: Twenty-five autologous and known Gag and Nef epitope variant peptides each stimulated T cells separately. Epitopes were three Gag families plus Nef HW9 and YT9. Enriched T cells were co-cultured with equal numbers of autologous T cell-negative antigen-presenting cells.

V lost 5 bases and J 2 bases, leaving 10 bases between the germline ends. The CDR3 contains 13 residues. Germline V gene sequence: CDR1 LNHDA, CDR2 SQIVND (reference sequence). This clone occurred a few times. Its antigen is unknown. Measured with immunoSEQ multiplex PCR; TCRdb has only the in-frame clones, and not every one. Found here are a few thousand clones, under 70% of them singletons; the top ten hold 43%. Study conclusions and caveats: Only beta chains were identified, marking proliferation to antigen, not function.

The sequence came from a male donor with HIV. The V and J genes are TRBV19 and TRBJ2-7, with D maybe TRBD1 (5 bases). Material: cultured CD8+ T cells derived from PBMCs. This CDR3 reads CASSRQPTYEQYF. In DNA form, the CDR3 reads TGTGCCAGTAGTCGACAGCCAACCTACGAGCAGTACTTC.